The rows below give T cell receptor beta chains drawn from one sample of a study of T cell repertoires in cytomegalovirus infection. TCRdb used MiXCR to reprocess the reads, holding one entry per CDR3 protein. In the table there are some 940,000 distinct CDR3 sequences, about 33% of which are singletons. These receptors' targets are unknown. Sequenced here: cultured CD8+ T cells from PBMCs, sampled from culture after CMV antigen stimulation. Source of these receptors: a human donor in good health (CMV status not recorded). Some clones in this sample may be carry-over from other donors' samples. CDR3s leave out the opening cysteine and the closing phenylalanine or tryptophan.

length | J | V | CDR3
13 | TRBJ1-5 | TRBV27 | ASSLWGAADQPQH
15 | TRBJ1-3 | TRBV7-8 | ASSLAWGTGVGNTIY
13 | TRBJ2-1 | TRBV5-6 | ASSSGQDFYNEQF
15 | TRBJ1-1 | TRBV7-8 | ASRDSSLKHIRIEAF
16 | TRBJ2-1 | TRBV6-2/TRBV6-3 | ATLGGSGGLPSYNEQF
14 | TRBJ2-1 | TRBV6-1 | ASSKPTGYVHNEQF
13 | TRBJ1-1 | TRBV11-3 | ASSRRTGMNTEAF
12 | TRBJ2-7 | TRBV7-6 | ASSRRQTENEQY
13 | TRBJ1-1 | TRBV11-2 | ASSLDRTGNTEAF
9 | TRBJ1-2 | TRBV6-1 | ASGDNYGYT
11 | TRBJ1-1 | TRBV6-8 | ASSYSVRTEAF